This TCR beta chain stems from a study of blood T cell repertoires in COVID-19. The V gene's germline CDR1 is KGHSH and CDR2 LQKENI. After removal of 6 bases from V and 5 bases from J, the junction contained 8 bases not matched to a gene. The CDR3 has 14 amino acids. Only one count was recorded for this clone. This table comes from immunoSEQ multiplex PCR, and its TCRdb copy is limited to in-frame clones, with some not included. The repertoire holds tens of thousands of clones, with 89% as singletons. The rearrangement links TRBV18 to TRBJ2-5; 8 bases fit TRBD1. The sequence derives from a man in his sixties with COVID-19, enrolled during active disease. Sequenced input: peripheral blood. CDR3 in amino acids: CASSTGQGSETQYF. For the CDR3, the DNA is TGTGCCAGCTCCACCGGACAGGGTAGTGAGACCCAGTACTTC.